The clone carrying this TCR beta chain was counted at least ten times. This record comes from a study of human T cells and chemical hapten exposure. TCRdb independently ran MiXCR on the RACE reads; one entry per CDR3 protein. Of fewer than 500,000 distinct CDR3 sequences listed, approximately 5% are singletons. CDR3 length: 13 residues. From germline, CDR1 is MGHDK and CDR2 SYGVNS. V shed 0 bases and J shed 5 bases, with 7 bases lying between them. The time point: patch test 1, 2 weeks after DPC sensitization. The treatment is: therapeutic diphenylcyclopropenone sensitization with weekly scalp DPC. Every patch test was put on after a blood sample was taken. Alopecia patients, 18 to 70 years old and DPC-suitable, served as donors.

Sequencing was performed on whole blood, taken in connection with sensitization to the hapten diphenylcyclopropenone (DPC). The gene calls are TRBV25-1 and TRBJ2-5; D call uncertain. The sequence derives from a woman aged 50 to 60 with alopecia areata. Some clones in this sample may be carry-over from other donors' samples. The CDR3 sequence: CASSEYSSETQYF. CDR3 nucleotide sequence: TGTGCCAGCAGTGAATATAGTTCGGAGACCCAGTACTTC.